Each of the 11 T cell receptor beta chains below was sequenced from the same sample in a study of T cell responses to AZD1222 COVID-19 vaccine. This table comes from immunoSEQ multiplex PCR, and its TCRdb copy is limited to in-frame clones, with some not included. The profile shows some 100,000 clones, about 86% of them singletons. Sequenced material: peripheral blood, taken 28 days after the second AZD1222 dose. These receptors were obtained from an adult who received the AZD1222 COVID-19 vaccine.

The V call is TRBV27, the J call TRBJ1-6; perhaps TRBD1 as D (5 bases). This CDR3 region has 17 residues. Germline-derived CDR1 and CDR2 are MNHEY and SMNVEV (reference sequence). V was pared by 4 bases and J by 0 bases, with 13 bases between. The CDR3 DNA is TGTGCCAGCAGTTCAACAGGACATCGCTCCTATAATTCACCCCTCCACTTT. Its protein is CASSSTGHRSYNSPLHF.

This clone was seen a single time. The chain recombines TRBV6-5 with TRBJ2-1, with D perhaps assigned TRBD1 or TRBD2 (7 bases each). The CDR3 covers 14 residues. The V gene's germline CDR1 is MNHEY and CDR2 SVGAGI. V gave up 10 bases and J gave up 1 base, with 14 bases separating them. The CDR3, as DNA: TGTGCCATCCATCAGGGGGGGTCCTACAATGAGCAGTTCTTC. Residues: CAIHQGGSYNEQFF.

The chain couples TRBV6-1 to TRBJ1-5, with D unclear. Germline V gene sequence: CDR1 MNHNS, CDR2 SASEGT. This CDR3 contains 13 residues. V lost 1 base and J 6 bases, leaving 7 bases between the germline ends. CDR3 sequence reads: CASSEGVFQPQHF. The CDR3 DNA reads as TGTGCCAGCAGTGAAGGGGTGTTTCAGCCCCAGCATTTT.

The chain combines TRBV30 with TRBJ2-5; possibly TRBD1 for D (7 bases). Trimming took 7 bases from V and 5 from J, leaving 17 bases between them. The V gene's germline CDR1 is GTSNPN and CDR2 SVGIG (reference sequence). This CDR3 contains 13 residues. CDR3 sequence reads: CASDQGGGETQYF. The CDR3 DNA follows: TGTGCCTCAGATCAGGGGGGTGGCGAGACCCAGTACTTC.

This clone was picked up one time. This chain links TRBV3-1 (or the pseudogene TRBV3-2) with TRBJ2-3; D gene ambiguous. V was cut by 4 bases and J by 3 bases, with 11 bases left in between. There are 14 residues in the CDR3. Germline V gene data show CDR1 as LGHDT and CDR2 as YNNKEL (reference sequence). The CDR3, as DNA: TGTGCCAGCAGCCTCCTTGTAGGGACAGATACGCAGTATTTT. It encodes CASSLLVGTDTQYF.

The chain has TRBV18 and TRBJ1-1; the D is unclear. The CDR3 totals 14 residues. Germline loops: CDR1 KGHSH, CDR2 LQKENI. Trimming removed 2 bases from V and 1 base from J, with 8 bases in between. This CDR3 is CASSPGQQNTEAFF. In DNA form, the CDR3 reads TGTGCCAGCTCACCAGGGCAGCAGAACACTGAAGCTTTCTTT.

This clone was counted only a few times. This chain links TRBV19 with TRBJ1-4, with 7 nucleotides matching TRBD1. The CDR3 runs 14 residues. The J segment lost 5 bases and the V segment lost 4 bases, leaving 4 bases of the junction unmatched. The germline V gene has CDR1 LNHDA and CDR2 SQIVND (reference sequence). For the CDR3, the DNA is TGTGCCAGTAGTACTGGGACAGCCAATGAAAAACTGTTTTTT. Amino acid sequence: CASSTGTANEKLFF.

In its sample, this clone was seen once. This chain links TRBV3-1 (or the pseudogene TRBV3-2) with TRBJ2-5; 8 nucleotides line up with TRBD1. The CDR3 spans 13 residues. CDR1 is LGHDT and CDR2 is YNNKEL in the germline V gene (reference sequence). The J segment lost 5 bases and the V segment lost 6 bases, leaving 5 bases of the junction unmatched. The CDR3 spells CASRGRGRETQYF. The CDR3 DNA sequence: TGTGCCAGCAGGGGCAGGGGGCGGGAGACCCAGTACTTC.

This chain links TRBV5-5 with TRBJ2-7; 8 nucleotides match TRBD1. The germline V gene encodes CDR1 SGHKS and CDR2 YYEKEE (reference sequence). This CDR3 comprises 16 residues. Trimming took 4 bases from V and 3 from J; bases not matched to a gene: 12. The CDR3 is CASSRLIGQGHYEQYF. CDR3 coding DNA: TGTGCCAGCAGCCGTCTCATTGGACAGGGCCACTACGAGCAGTACTTC.

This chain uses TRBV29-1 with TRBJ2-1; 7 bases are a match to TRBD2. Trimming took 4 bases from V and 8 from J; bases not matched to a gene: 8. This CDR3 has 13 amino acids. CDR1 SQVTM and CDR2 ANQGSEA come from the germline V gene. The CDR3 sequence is CSVAGLGGDEQFF. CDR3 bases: TGCAGCGTTGCTGGTCTGGGAGGGGATGAGCAGTTCTTC.

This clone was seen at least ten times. The CDR3 reads CASSLDGRAEQYF. The DNA for the CDR3 is TGTGCCAGCAGCTTAGATGGTAGGGCCGAGCAGTACTTC. J is TRBJ2-7 and V is TRBV7-9; no clear D gene. Between the trimmed V and J ends, which lost 1 base and 6 bases, there was a span of 10 bases. This CDR3 contains 13 residues. CDR1 is SEHNR and CDR2 is FQNEAQ in the germline V gene (reference sequence).